This T cell receptor beta chain was found in a study of blood T cell repertoires in COVID-19. The CDR3 consists of 17 residues. The germline gives CDR1 LGHNA, CDR2 YNFKEQ. V lost 0 bases to trimming and J lost 3 bases, with 15 bases between them. Only in-frame clones appear in the TCRdb table, and some are missing; sequencing was by immunoSEQ multiplex PCR. Among about 220,000 clones, 88% were seen once, and the ten largest hold approximately 2.7%. The sequence came from a woman aged 25-40 years who had recovered from COVID-19. This chain connects TRBV4-2 to TRBJ2-1, with D possibly being TRBD2 (7 bases). Sequenced: PBMCs or T cells enriched from blood (not recorded which). CDR3 coding DNA: TGTGCCAGCAGCCAAGATTCCGGGGGGCCGAACTACAATGAGCAGTTCTTC. Protein product: CASSQDSGGPNYNEQFF.